These 17 T cell receptor beta chains were sequenced from one sample in a study of PD-L1 blockade in urothelial cancer. Measured with immunoSEQ multiplex PCR; TCRdb has only the in-frame clones, and not every one. The repertoire includes more than 35,000 clones, roughly 38% of them detected once, and 8% to 9% sits in the top ten. The starting material was tumor tissue, obtained before atezolizumab (anti-PD-L1) treatment. The receptors shown here come from a man aged 60 to 69 with urothelial cancer.

This clone was detected many times. The gene calls are TRBV6-8 and TRBJ2-7; D may be TRBD1 (6 bases). The germline CDR1 and CDR2 sequences are MNHGY and SAAAGT. The V gene lost 5 bases and the J gene lost 3 bases, with 14 bases spanning the gap. This CDR3 region has 14 residues. Here the CDR3 reads CASSPWDTYYEQYF. The CDR3 coding sequence is TGTGCCAGCAGTCCCTGGGACACTTACTACGAGCAGTACTTC.

The gene calls are TRBV18 and TRBJ2-5; 7 bases match TRBD1. J was trimmed by 4 bases and V by 4 bases; bases with no gene match: 6. Germline lookup yields CDR1 KGHSH and CDR2 LQKENI. CDR3 length equals 14 residues. The CDR3 sequence is CASSLRGGPETQYF. For the CDR3, the DNA is TGTGCCAGCTCACTGCGAGGGGGCCCAGAGACCCAGTACTTC.

Notes on this clone: One junction end does not reproduce the germline sequence, and a read error may be involved. This chain joins TRBV28 and TRBJ2-7; D uncertain. This CDR3 has 12 amino acids. Germline V CDR1 and CDR2: MDHEN, SYDVKM. CDR3 region: CASSISQRPFSF. CDR3 nucleotides: TGTGCCAGCAGTATTTCCCAGCGACCCTTTAGTTTC.

The chain carries TRBV29-1 and TRBJ2-5; D tentatively reads TRBD1 or TRBD2 (6 bases each). V dropped 4 bases and J dropped 9 bases, with 15 bases sitting between them. CDR3 length equals 12 residues. Looked up from germline, CDR1 is SQVTM and CDR2 is ANQGSEA. CDR3 in DNA: TGCAGCGTTGTGGGGGGCCCCAGGGCCCAGTACTTC. This sequence encodes CSVVGGPRAQYF.

In DNA form, the CDR3 reads TGTGCCAGTAGTATAGTGGCAGGGATGATTGGGGCCAACGTCCTGACTTTC. Protein product: CASSIVAGMIGANVLTF. The V call is TRBV19, the J call TRBJ2-6; D might be TRBD1 (5 bases). CDR1 is LNHDA, CDR2 SQIVND, per germline (reference sequence). This CDR3 spans 17 amino acids. Trimming removed 1 base at V and 3 bases at J, with 13 bases between.

This clone was picked up a small number of times. V is TRBV2 and J is TRBJ1-3; a possible D gene is TRBD1 (5 bases). Germline lookup yields CDR1 SNHLY and CDR2 FYNNEI. Between the trimmed V and J ends, which lost 4 bases and 1 base, there was a span of 14 bases. CDR3 length: 16 residues. The CDR3 bases are TGTGCCAGCAGTGTAGGGGCGCAGCTTTCTGGAAACACCATATATTTT. It is translated as CASSVGAQLSGNTIYF.

This clone was detected a few times. The V call is TRBV15, the J call TRBJ2-1; 11 nucleotides align to TRBD2. Germline V CDR1 and CDR2: LNHNV, YYDKDF (reference sequence). Unmatched junction bases numbered 7, after V lost 2 bases and J lost 7 bases. The CDR3 contains 16 residues. The CDR3: CATSRLAGGRGNEQFF. CDR3 nucleotides: TGTGCCACCAGCAGATTAGCGGGGGGGCGTGGGAATGAGCAGTTCTTC. Full variable domain (outside the CDR3, taken from reference TRBV15 and TRBJ2-1): DAMVIQNPRYQVTQFGKPVTLSCSQTLNHNVMYWYQQKSSQAPKLLFHYYDKDFNNEADTPDNFQSRRPNTSFCFLDIRSPGLGDTAMYLCATSRLAGGRGNEQFFGPGTRLTVL.

The sample holds many counts of this clone. The CDR3 DNA reads TGTGCCAGCAGTCCCAGCCCGGTTGGTACCGGGGAGCTGTTTTTT. Protein: CASSPSPVGTGELFF. The gene calls are TRBV6-8 and TRBJ2-2; no definite D call. The CDR3 length is 15 residues. V gave up 5 bases and J gave up 5 bases, with 15 bases separating them. Per germline, CDR1 MNHGY and CDR2 SAAAGT.

This clone occurred a few times. V is TRBV11-3 and J is TRBJ2-5; 10 nucleotides match TRBD1. Germline CDR1 SGHNT, CDR2 YENEEA. The CDR3 length is 20 residues. V lost 5 bases to trimming and J lost 1 base; unmatched junction nucleotides: 19. CDR3 residues: CASSIYPPTGTGDSQETQYF. In nucleotides, the CDR3 is TGTGCCAGCAGCATCTATCCACCGACGGGGACAGGGGACTCCCAAGAGACCCAGTACTTC.

V is TRBV6-8 and J is TRBJ2-3; D is undetermined. The V end was cut by 1 base, the J end by 2 bases, with 13 bases between. The germline V gene encodes CDR1 MNHGY and CDR2 SAAAGT. The CDR3 loop spans 16 amino acids. DNA of the CDR3: TGTGCCAGCAGTTACTACCCGAGGCCGCCCACAGATACGCAGTATTTT. Protein sequence: CASSYYPRPPTDTQYF.

This clone was counted a few times. J is TRBJ2-7 and V is TRBV5-1; perhaps TRBD1 as D (5 bases). The CDR3 length is 16 residues. With 4 bases removed from V and 1 base from J, the gap between germline ends came to 18 bases. Germline V gene data show CDR1 as SGHRS and CDR2 as YFSETQ. The CDR3 region has the DNA TGCGCCAGCAGCCAAGTTTGGGCAGGGCGGTCCTACGAGCAGTACTTC. This translates into CASSQVWAGRSYEQYF.

This clone was seen at least ten times. J is TRBJ2-2 and V is TRBV6-8; the D gene is possibly TRBD1 (6 bases). The CDR3 is 14 amino acids. The V and J ends lost 6 bases and 3 bases respectively, with 11 bases between them. CDR1 is MNHGY, CDR2 SAAAGT, per germline. The CDR3 coding sequence is TGTGCCAGCAGCCCACAGGGTCACACCGGGGAGCTGTTTTTT. Amino acids: CASSPQGHTGELFF.

This chain uses TRBV18 with TRBJ1-2; D is unresolved. This CDR3 contains 15 residues. Trimming left V 2 bases short and J 4 bases short, with 14 bases between. Germline assignment: CDR1 KGHSH and CDR2 LQKENI. DNA of the CDR3: TGTGCCAGCTCACCAGACGTCGGGCAGCCCTATGGCTACACCTTC. Its protein is CASSPDVGQPYGYTF.

The V gene is TRBV4-1, the J gene TRBJ2-1; TRBD2 matches 7 bases. CDR1 and CDR2 from the germline V gene are MGHRA and YSYEKL. The junction had 8 bases not matched to a gene; V was cut back by 4 bases and J by 5 bases. The CDR3 extends over 15 amino acids. The CDR3 DNA follows: TGCGCCAGCAGCCTGCGCGGGAGCTCAAACAATGAGCAGTTCTTC. Its protein product is CASSLRGSSNNEQFF.

The V gene is TRBV30, the J gene TRBJ2-3, with TRBD2 as a possible D gene (7 bases). The ends were cut back, 6 bases at V and 1 base at J, with 11 bases in the middle. CDR1 is GTSNPN, CDR2 SVGIG, per germline (reference sequence). This CDR3 is built from 13 residues. CDR3 sequence: CACGGRGTDTQYF. CDR3 nucleotides: TGTGCCTGCGGGGGGCGGGGCACAGATACGCAGTATTTT.

The rearrangement uses TRBV14 and TRBJ1-1, with D uncertain. Trimming shortened V by 4 bases and J by 3 bases, and 12 bases separated the two germline ends. The germline V gene has CDR1 SGHDN and CDR2 FVKESK. The CDR3 length is 14 residues. As DNA, the CDR3 is TGTGCCAGCAGCCTCGGGCCATGGGACACTGAAGCTTTCTTT. Protein sequence: CASSLGPWDTEAFF. Full variable domain (remainder filled in from reference TRBV14 and TRBJ1-1): EAGVTQFPSHSVIEKGQTVTLRCDPISGHDNLYWYRRVMGKEIKFLLHFVKESKQDESGMPNNRFLAERTGGTYSTLKVQPAELEDSGVYFCASSLGPWDTEAFFGQGTRLTVV.

J is TRBJ1-2 and V is TRBV28; D ambiguous. Germline CDR1 is MDHEN and CDR2 is SYDVKM. The V end was cut by 4 bases, the J end by 8 bases, with 20 bases between. This CDR3 is built from 15 residues. In nucleotides, the CDR3 is TGTGCCAGCAGTTCACCTGAAAGGGAATGGCGAGGCTACACCTTC. It translates to CASSSPEREWRGYTF.